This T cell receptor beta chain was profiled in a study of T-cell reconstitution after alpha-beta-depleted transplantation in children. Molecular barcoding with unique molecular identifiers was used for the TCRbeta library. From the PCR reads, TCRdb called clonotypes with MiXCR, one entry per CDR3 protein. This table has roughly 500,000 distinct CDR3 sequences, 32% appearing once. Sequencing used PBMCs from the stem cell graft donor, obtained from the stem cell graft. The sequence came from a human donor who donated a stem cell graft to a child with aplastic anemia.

Here the CDR3 DNA reads TGCAGCGTAACAGGGGCCGGCATGAACACTGAAGCTTTCTTT. It encodes CSVTGAGMNTEAFF. The J gene is TRBJ1-1, the V gene TRBV29-1; the match to TRBD1 covers 7 bases. The length of the CDR3 is 14 residues. Trimming at V came to 6 bases and at J to 0 bases, leaving 7 bases not matched to a gene. CDR1 is SQVTM and CDR2 is ANQGSEA in the germline V gene.